Below are 25 T cell receptor beta chains sequenced from a single sample in a study of regulatory T cells in long-lasting Graves disease (dated by TCRdb to the early 2020s). Preparation of the library involved multiplex PCR. The listed sequencing device is Illumina HiSeq 4000. To build TCR beta libraries, CDR3 regions were amplified by Arm-PCR using iRepertoire HTBI primers. TCRdb ran its own pipeline on the public reads, namely fastp trimming at Q25 and MiXCR clone calling, and kept in-frame beta chains. CDR3 protein duplicates are merged, each entry listing the most common genes and DNA. This sample gives about half a million distinct CDR3 sequences in total; 20% to 25% of them show up just once. Together, the top ten hold 13% of the sample. The sample's time point label, in plain terms: persistent/refractory GD, antithyroid drugs over 5 years with positive TRAb. For both TCR sequencing and RNA sequencing, RNA was extracted from PBMCs using TRIzol.

Material: peripheral blood mononuclear cells (PBMCs), obtained when the disease was refractory, from a patient treated with antithyroid drugs. The receptors originated from a female donor with Graves disease.

In this sample, this clonotype turned up a few times. The chain carries TRBV10-3 and TRBJ1-2; D is possibly TRBD1 (5 bases). V was trimmed by 4 bases and J by 4 bases, leaving 16 bases between them. The CDR3 is 15 amino acids. Germline values: CDR1 ENHRY, CDR2 SYGVKD. The CDR3 loop reads CAISGSDGGAYGYTF. CDR3 nucleotide sequence: TGTGCCATCAGTGGGTCAGACGGGGGAGCCTATGGCTACACCTTC.

This clonotype has a handful of counts. This chain uses TRBV9 with TRBJ2-7; 8 bases align to TRBD2. Germline V gene sequence: CDR1 SGDLS, CDR2 YYNGEE. Unmatched junction bases numbered 6, after V lost 0 bases and J lost 4 bases. The CDR3 has 15 amino acids. Here the CDR3 DNA reads TGTGCCAGCAGCGTAGAGCCCGGGAGGGGTTACGAGCAGTACTTC. Protein sequence: CASSVEPGRGYEQYF.

A word on this clonotype: This may be a read error: a much more frequent sequence differs by one nucleotide. Lacking the conserved final phenylalanine or tryptophan, this CDR3 likely reflects a read error. The genes are TRBV12-3 or TRBV12-4 and TRBJ2-5; D may be TRBD1 or TRBD2 (6 bases each). The V end lost 6 bases, the J end lost 5 bases, and 19 bases lay between the germline ends. The length of the CDR3 is 15 residues. CDR3 residues: CASSLWGAPAETQYC. CDR3 DNA sequence: TGTGCCAGCAGCCTGTGGGGGGCCCCCGCTGAGACCCAGTACTGC.

This clonotype was picked up many times. The chain has TRBV29-1 and TRBJ2-4; D may match TRBD1 or TRBD2 (5 bases each). CDR1 and CDR2 from the germline V gene are SQVTM and ANQGSEA. CDR3 length equals 14 residues. V gave up 4 bases and J gave up 6 bases, with 16 bases separating them. The CDR3 DNA follows: TGCAGCGTTGTTGTGTGGGGGTCCGGAAACATTCAGTACTTC. Translated, it gives CSVVVWGSGNIQYF.

The table lists this clonotype with many counts. J is TRBJ1-2 and V is TRBV19; D may be TRBD1 (6 bases). Trimming stripped 6 bases from V and 2 bases from J, with 13 bases between. Per germline, CDR1 LNHDA and CDR2 SQIVND (reference sequence). The CDR3 consists of 14 residues. The CDR3 region is CASSIQGINYGYTF. The CDR3 region has the DNA TGTGCCAGTAGCATCCAGGGGATCAACTATGGCTACACCTTC.

This clonotype was seen a few times. This chain uses TRBV6-1 with TRBJ1-6; 8 nucleotides align to TRBD1. Germline loops: CDR1 MNHNS, CDR2 SASEGT. The CDR3 extends over 14 amino acids. V lost 6 bases, J lost 7 bases, and 5 bases stayed unmatched. The CDR3 loop reads CASRWTGTNSPLHF. The DNA for the CDR3 is TGTGCCAGCAGGTGGACAGGGACGAATTCACCCCTCCACTTT.

This clonotype turned up a few times. The chain recombines TRBV7-2 with TRBJ1-2, with a tentative D call TRBD1 (6 bases). CDR1 is SGHTA and CDR2 is FQGNSA in the germline V gene. This CDR3 is built from 16 residues. V was trimmed by 4 bases and J by 4 bases, leaving 19 bases between them. As DNA, the CDR3 is TGTGCCAGCAGCTCTGGGGGCAGGGGAGTTGGCTATGGCTACACCTTC. Its protein product is CASSSGGRGVGYGYTF.

In its sample, this clonotype was seen many times. The J gene is TRBJ2-5, the V gene TRBV28; perhaps D is TRBD1 or TRBD2 (6 bases each). Trimming pared 2 bases from V and 7 bases from J, leaving 11 bases between. The CDR3 sequence is 13 residues long. In germline, CDR1 is MDHEN, CDR2 SYDVKM. The CDR3 nucleotides read TGTGCCAGCAGTTTACTGGGGGGCGGGACCCAGTACTTC. This sequence encodes CASSLLGGGTQYF.

The chain has TRBV24-1 and TRBJ2-1; 9 bases are shared with TRBD2. The V gene end was trimmed by 5 bases and the J gene end by 5 bases; junction bases not matched to a gene: 3. The CDR3 has 14 amino acids. CDR1 and CDR2 (germline): KGHDR, SFDVKD. CDR3: CATSVSGGNNEQFF. CDR3 nucleotides: TGTGCCACCAGTGTAAGCGGGGGGAACAATGAGCAGTTCTTC.

A few counts support this clonotype. The CDR3 loop is CAWSVGQGDIQYF. The CDR3 nucleotides read TGTGCCTGGAGTGTGGGGCAGGGCGACATTCAGTACTTC. The gene calls are TRBV30 and TRBJ2-4; D is possibly TRBD1 (5 bases). Germline loops: CDR1 GTSNPN, CDR2 SVGIG (reference sequence). The CDR3 totals 13 residues. The V end was cut by 0 bases, the J end by 8 bases, with 11 bases between.

The V gene is TRBV7-2, the J gene TRBJ2-1, with D perhaps TRBD1 or TRBD2 (5 bases each). Germline CDR1 reads SGHTA; CDR2 reads FQGNSA. This CDR3 spans 14 amino acids. Trimming removed 0 bases from V and 9 bases from J, with 12 bases in between. CDR3 DNA: TGTGCCAGCAGCTTAGCAGGGGCCGCGGGTGAGCAGTTCTTC. Its protein product is CASSLAGAAGEQFF.

This clonotype was recorded at least ten times. This chain joins TRBV24-1 and TRBJ2-7, with 9 bases lining up with TRBD2. Germline loops: CDR1 KGHDR, CDR2 SFDVKD. V shed 8 bases, J shed 6 bases, and the junction held 4 bases outside the gene matches. The CDR3 loop spans 12 amino acids. CDR3 protein: CATTGLAGEQYF. CDR3 in DNA: TGTGCCACCACGGGACTAGCTGGCGAGCAGTACTTC.

This clonotype occurred a few times. J is TRBJ1-3 and V is TRBV7-8, with 9 bases fitting TRBD1. Per germline, CDR1 SGHVS and CDR2 FQNEAQ. Trimming cost V 1 base and J 8 bases; bases outside gene matches: 15. The CDR3 covers 18 residues. CDR3 DNA sequence: TGTGCCAGCAGCTTAGTTCCCACTCCCGGGACAGGGAGGGACACCATATATTTT. Residues: CASSLVPTPGTGRDTIYF.

This clonotype was detected once. The rearrangement links TRBV30 to TRBJ1-2; 11 positions agree with TRBD1. J gave up 6 bases and V 0 bases, and 6 bases lay outside the gene matches. The CDR3 spans 15 residues. Per germline, CDR1 GTSNPN and CDR2 SVGIG (reference sequence). The CDR3 sequence: CAWSVIGQGADGYTF. The CDR3 DNA sequence: TGTGCCTGGAGTGTGATCGGACAGGGGGCGGATGGCTACACCTTC.

The chain combines TRBV7-2 with TRBJ2-3; 8 nucleotides match TRBD2. The CDR3 length is 15 residues. CDR1 and CDR2 from the germline V gene are SGHTA and FQGNSA. V shed 2 bases and J 1 base; nucleotides not matched to a gene: 2. This chain's CDR3 is CASSLRRGGTDTQYF. CDR3 sequence (DNA): TGTGCCAGCAGCTTAAGGCGGGGGGGCACAGATACGCAGTATTTT.

This clonotype occurred a few times. The chain couples TRBV9 to TRBJ1-2, with D possibly matching TRBD1 (5 bases). The CDR3 is 15 amino acids. In germline, CDR1 is SGDLS, CDR2 YYNGEE. V was pared by 4 bases and J by 5 bases, with 18 bases between. The CDR3 sequence: CASSPTGTSSYGYTF. Here the CDR3 DNA reads TGTGCCAGCAGCCCTACCGGGACCTCAAGTTATGGCTACACCTTC.

Of note for this clonotype: Being one base from a much bigger clone, this may be a read error. The V gene is TRBV6-2 or TRBV6-3, the J gene TRBJ1-1; D is uncertain. This CDR3 comprises 17 residues. Germline V gene data show CDR1 as MNHEY and CDR2 as SVGEGT. The CDR3 is CTSSYSLTVLLNTEAFF. The CDR3 DNA is TGTACCAGCAGTTACTCGCTTACAGTGTTATTGAACACTGAAGCTTTCTTT.

There are many counts of this clonotype. V gene TRBV7-2 combines with J gene TRBJ1-6; D gene uncertain. CDR1 and CDR2 from the germline V gene are SGHTA and FQGNSA. V was cut by 5 bases and J by 6 bases, with 8 bases left in between. The CDR3 totals 13 residues. The CDR3 coding sequence is TGTGCCAGCAGCGCGTGGGGTAATTCACCCCTCCACTTT. Amino acid sequence: CASSAWGNSPLHF.

In its sample, this clonotype was seen many times. The gene calls are TRBV12-3 or TRBV12-4 and TRBJ2-4; TRBD2 aligns across 11 bases. V was pared by 6 bases and J by 0 bases, with 4 bases of the junction left unmatched. The CDR3 has 16 amino acids. CDR3 protein: CASSYGLAGAKNIQYF. CDR3 DNA sequence: TGTGCCAGCAGCTATGGACTAGCGGGAGCCAAAAACATTCAGTACTTC.

Only a few counts were recorded for this clonotype. The V gene is TRBV5-1, the J gene TRBJ1-4, with 7 bases matching TRBD1. Germline lookup yields CDR1 SGHRS and CDR2 YFSETQ. CDR3 size: 15 residues. The J segment lost 6 bases and the V segment lost 0 bases, leaving 5 bases of the junction unmatched. The CDR3 nucleotides read TGCGCCAGCAGCTTGGATGGACAGGCGGATGAAAAACTGTTTTTT. Translating it yields CASSLDGQADEKLFF.

The chain links TRBV19 to TRBJ2-5, with TRBD1 identical over 7 bases. The CDR3 totals 14 residues. Looked up from germline, CDR1 is LNHDA and CDR2 is SQIVND (reference sequence). V lost 3 bases to trimming and J lost 7 bases; unmatched junction nucleotides: 8. The CDR3 spells CASSIDRAQGTQYF. Written as DNA, the CDR3 is TGTGCCAGTAGTATCGACAGGGCCCAGGGGACCCAGTACTTC.

The chain employs TRBV12-3 or TRBV12-4 and TRBJ2-6; TRBD1 matches 8 bases. V was pared by 1 base and J by 4 bases, with 6 bases of the junction left unmatched. CDR3 length: 17 residues. CDR3 sequence reads: CASSLGIRGRGANVLTF. CDR3 in DNA: TGTGCCAGCAGTTTAGGGATCAGGGGGCGGGGGGCCAACGTCCTGACTTTC.

The chain uses TRBV14 and TRBJ1-3; the D gene is possibly TRBD1 (5 bases). Deletions cut 2 bases from V and 3 bases from J, with 11 bases between. Germline V CDR1 and CDR2: SGHDN, FVKESK. This CDR3 has 15 residues. The CDR3 nucleotides are TGTGCCAGCAGCCAAAACCAGGGTTTTGGAAACACCATATATTTT. Its translation is CASSQNQGFGNTIYF.

This clonotype was found many times. This chain uses TRBV6-2 or TRBV6-3 with TRBJ2-5; 7 bases align to TRBD1. Looked up from germline, CDR1 is MNHEY and CDR2 is SVGEGT. V shed 8 bases and J 5 bases; nucleotides not matched to a gene: 5. This CDR3 has 12 residues. Here the CDR3 reads CASSRGQETQYF. In DNA form, the CDR3 reads TGTGCCAGCTCACGGGGACAGGAGACCCAGTACTTC.

At least ten counts were recorded for this clonotype. The V and J genes are TRBV5-6 and TRBJ1-2; a weak D match, TRBD1 (5 bases). Germline V gene sequence: CDR1 SGHDT, CDR2 YYEEEE. CDR3 size: 16 residues. V was cut by 2 bases and J by 5 bases, with 19 bases left in between. CDR3 region: CASSFPRVEGRYGYTF. The CDR3 coding sequence is TGTGCCAGCAGCTTTCCCCGGGTGGAGGGGAGATATGGCTACACCTTC.